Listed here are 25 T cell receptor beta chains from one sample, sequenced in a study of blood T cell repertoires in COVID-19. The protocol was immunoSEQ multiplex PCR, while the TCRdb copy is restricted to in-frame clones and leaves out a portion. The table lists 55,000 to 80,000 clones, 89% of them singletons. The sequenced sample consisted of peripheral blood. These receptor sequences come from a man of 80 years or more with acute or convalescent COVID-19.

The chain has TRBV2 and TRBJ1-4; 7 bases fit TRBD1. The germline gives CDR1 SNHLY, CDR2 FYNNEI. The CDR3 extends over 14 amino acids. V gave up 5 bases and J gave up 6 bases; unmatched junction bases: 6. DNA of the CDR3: TGTGCCAGCAGTTTCGACAGGGAGGATGAAAAACTGTTTTTT. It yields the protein CASSFDREDEKLFF.

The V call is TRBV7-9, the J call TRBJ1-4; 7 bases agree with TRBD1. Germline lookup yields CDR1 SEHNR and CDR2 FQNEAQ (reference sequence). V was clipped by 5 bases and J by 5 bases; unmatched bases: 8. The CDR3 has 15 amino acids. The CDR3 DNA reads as TGTGCCAGCAGCGGTGACAGGGTTTTGAATGAAAAACTGTTTTTT. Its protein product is CASSGDRVLNEKLFF.

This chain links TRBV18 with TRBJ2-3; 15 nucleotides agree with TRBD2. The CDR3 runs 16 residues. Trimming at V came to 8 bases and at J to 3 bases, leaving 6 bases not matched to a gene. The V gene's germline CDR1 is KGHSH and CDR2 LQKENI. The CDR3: CASERGLAGGTDTQYF. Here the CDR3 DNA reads TGTGCCAGCGAACGAGGACTAGCGGGGGGGACAGATACGCAGTATTTT.

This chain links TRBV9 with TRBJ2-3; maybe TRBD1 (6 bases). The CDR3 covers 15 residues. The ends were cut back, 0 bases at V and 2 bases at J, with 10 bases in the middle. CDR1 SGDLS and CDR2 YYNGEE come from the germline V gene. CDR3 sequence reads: CASSVEDRDTDTQYF. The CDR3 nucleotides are TGTGCCAGCAGCGTAGAGGACAGAGACACAGATACGCAGTATTTT.

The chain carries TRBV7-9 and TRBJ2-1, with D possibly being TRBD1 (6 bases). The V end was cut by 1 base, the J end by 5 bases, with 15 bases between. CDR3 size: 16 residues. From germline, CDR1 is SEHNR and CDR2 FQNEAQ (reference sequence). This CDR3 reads CASSLVGTMAHNEQFF. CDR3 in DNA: TGTGCCAGCAGCTTAGTTGGGACAATGGCCCACAATGAGCAGTTCTTC.

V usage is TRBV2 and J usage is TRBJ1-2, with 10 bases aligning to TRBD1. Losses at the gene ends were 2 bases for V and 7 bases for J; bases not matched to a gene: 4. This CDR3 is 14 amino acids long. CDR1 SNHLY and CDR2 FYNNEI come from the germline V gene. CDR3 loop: CASSEWTGGVGYTF. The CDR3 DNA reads TGTGCCAGCAGTGAATGGACAGGGGGTGTTGGCTACACCTTC.

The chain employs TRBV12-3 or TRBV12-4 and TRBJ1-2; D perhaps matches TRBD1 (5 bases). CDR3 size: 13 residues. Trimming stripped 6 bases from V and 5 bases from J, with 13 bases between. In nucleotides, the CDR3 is TGTGCCAGCAGCCACGACAGTTCTTATGGCTACACCTTC. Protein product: CASSHDSSYGYTF.

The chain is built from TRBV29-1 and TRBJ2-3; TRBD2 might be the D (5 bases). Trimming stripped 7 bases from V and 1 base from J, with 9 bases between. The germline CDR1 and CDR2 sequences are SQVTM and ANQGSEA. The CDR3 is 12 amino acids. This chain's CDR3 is CSGDYGTDTQYF. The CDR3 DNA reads TGCAGCGGCGACTACGGCACAGATACGCAGTATTTT.

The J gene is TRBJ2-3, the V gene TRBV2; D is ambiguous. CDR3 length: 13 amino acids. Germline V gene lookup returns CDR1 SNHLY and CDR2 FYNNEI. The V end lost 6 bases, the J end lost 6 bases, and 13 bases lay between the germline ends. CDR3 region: CASSADLTDTQYF. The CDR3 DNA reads TGTGCCAGCAGCGCCGACTTAACGGATACGCAGTATTTT.

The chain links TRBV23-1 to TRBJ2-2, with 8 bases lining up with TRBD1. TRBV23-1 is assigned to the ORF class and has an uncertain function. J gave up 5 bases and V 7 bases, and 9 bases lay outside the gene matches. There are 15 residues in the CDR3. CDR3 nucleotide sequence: TGCGCCAGCACCACCCGGGACAGGCCAACCGGGGAGCTGTTTTTT. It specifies CASTTRDRPTGELFF.

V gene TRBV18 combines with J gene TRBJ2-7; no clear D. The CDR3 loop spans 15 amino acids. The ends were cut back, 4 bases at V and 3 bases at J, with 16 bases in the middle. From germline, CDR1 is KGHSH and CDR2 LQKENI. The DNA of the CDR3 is TGTGCCAGCTCACGATCCTCATACCTAGACTACGAGCAGTACTTC. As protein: CASSRSSYLDYEQYF.

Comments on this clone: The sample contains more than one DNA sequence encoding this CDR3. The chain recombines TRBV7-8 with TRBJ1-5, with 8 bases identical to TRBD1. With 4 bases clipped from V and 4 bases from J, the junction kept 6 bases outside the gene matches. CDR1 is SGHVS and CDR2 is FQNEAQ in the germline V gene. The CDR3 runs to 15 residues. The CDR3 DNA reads TGTGCCAGCAGCTCACAGACAGGGGAAAATCAGCCCCAGCATTTT. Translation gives CASSSQTGENQPQHF. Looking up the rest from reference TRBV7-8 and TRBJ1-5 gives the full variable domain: GAGVSQSPRYKVAKRGQDVALRCDPISGHVSLFWYQQALGQGPEFLTYFQNEAQLDKSGLPSDRFFAERPEGSVSTLKIQRTQQEDSAVYLCASSSQTGENQPQHFGDGTRLSIL.

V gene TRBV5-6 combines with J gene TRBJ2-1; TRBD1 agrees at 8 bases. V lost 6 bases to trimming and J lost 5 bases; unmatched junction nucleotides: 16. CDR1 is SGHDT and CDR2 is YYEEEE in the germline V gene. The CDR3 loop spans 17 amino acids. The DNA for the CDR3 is TGTGCCAGCAACCCTTCCGGACAGGGACTTTCTAACAATGAGCAGTTCTTC. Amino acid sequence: CASNPSGQGLSNNEQFF.

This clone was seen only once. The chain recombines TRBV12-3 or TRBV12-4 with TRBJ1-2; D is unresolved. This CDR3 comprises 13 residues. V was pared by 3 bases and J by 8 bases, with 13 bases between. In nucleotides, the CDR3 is TGTGCCAGCAGTTTCGGTCAGCTCGGGGGCTACACCTTC. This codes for CASSFGQLGGYTF.

The CDR3 bases are TGTGCCAGTAGTGTATCCGCGCAGGGGAGTCAGCCCCAGCATTTT. This sequence encodes CASSVSAQGSQPQHF. V and J are TRBV19 and TRBJ1-5; D perhaps matches TRBD1 (6 bases). CDR1 and CDR2 (germline): LNHDA, SQIVND (reference sequence). The V end was cut by 5 bases, the J end by 6 bases, with 17 bases between. This CDR3 has 15 residues.

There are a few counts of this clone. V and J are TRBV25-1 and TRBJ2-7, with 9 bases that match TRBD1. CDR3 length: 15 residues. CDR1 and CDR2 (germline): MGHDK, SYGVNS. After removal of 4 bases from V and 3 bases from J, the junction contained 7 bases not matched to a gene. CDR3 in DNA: TGTGCCAGCAGTGGGTGGGGACAGGGTGTCTACGAGCAGTACTTC. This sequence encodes CASSGWGQGVYEQYF.

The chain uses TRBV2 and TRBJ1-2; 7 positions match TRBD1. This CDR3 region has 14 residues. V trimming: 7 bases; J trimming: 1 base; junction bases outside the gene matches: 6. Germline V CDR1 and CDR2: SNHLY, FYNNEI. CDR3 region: CASTKGQNNYGYTF. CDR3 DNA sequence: TGTGCCAGCACCAAGGGACAGAATAACTATGGCTACACCTTC.

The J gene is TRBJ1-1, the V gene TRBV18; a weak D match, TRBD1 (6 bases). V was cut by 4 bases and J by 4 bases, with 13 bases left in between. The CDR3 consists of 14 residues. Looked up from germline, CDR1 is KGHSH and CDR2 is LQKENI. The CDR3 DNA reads TGTGCCAGCTCACTGAACAGGGTCGCCACTGAAGCTTTCTTT. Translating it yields CASSLNRVATEAFF.

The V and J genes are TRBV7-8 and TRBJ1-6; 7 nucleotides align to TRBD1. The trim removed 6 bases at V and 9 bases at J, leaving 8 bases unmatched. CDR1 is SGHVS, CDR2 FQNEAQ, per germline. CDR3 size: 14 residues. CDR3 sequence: CASSSQGGFSPLHF. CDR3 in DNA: TGTGCCAGCAGTTCTCAAGGGGGCTTTTCACCCCTCCACTTT.

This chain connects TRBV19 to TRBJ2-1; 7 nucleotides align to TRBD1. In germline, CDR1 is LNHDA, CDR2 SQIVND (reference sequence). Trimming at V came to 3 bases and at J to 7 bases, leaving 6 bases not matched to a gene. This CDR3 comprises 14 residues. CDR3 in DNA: TGTGCCAGTAGTATCGTGACAGGGACGAATGAGCAGTTCTTC. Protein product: CASSIVTGTNEQFF.

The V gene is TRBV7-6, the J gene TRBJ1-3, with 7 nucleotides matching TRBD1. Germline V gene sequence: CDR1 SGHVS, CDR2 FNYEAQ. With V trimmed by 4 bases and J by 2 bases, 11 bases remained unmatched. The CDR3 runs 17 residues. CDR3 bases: TGTGCCAGCAGCTCGCTGACACAGGGGAGCACTGGAAACACCATATATTTT. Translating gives CASSSLTQGSTGNTIYF.

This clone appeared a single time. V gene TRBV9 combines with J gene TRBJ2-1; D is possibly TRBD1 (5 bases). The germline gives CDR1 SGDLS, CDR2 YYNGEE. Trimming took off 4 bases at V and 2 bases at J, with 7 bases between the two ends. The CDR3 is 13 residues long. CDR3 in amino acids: CASSLDTYNEQFF. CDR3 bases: TGTGCCAGCAGCTTGGACACCTACAATGAGCAGTTCTTC. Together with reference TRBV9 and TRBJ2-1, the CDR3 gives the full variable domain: DSGVTQTPKHLITATGQRVTLRCSPRSGDLSVYWYQQSLDQGLQFLIQYYNGEERAKGNILERFSAQQFPDLHSELNLSSLELGDSALYFCASSLDTYNEQFFGPGTRLTVL.

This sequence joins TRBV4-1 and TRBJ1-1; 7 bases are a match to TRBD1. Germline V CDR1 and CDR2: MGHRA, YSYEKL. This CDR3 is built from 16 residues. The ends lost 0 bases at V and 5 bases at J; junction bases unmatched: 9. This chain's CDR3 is CASSQERTGFSTEAFF. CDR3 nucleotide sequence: TGCGCCAGCAGCCAAGAAAGGACAGGCTTTTCGACTGAAGCTTTCTTT.

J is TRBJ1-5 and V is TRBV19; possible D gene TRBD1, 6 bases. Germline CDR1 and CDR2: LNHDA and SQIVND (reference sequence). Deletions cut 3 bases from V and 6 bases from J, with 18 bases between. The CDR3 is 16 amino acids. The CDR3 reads CASSMVAGAFSQPQHF. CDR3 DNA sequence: TGTGCCAGTAGTATGGTGGCGGGGGCTTTTAGTCAGCCCCAGCATTTT.

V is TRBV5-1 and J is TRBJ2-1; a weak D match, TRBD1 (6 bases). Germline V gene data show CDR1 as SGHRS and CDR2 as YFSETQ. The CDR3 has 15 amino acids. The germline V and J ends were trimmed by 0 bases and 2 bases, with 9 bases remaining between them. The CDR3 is CASSLGQGTYNEQFF. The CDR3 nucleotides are TGCGCCAGCAGCTTGGGTCAGGGGACCTACAATGAGCAGTTCTTC. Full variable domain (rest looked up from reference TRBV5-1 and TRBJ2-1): KAGVTQTPRYLIKTRGQQVTLSCSPISGHRSVSWYQQTPGQGLQFLFEYFSETQRNKGNFPGRFSGRQFSNSRSEMNVSTLELGDSALYLCASSLGQGTYNEQFFGPGTRLTVL.